The clone carrying this T cell receptor beta chain occurred once. As yet, its antigen is unknown. Using immunoSEQ multiplex PCR, the repertoire was profiled, and TCRdb retains in-frame clones only, with some absent. The table lists 300,000 to 400,000 clones, around four fifths of them singletons. Stated treatment: around 19 received Ad26.COV2.S at low or high dose, single or two shots; about 5 received placebo; per-sample allocation not given. Material that was analyzed had been drawn on day 63 after the first vaccine or placebo injection. A Boston donor was an adult aged 18-55 years. This entry is derived from a study of Ad26.COV2.S vaccination and SARS-CoV-2 variants. Looking at the study overall: Into the muscle, Ad26.COV2.S was dosed once or twice, 56 days apart. Study results and limitations: Vaccine recipients surpassed placebo recipients in spike-specific TCR breadth.

The TCR sequence derives from a person aged 18-60 years who received the Ad26.COV2.S COVID-19 vaccine or a placebo. Specimen: peripheral blood, collected in a trial of Ad26.COV2.S vaccine versus placebo.

The DNA for the CDR3 is TGTGCCTGGAAGGGACAGGGGCCCGAGGAAGCTTTCTTT. Translating it yields CAWKGQGPEEAFF. The rearrangement joins TRBV30 to TRBJ1-1; TRBD1 matches at 10 bases. This CDR3 spans 13 amino acids. CDR1 and CDR2 from the germline V gene are GTSNPN and SVGIG (reference sequence). With V trimmed by 4 bases and J by 8 bases, 7 bases remained unmatched.